The T cell receptor beta chain described here comes from a study of technical replicates of blood from several donors. The CDR3 consists of 14 residues. The V and J ends lost 4 bases and 1 base respectively, with 11 bases between them. Germline loops: CDR1 SGHNT, CDR2 YYREEE (reference sequence). The protocol was immunoSEQ multiplex PCR, while the TCRdb copy is restricted to in-frame clones and leaves out a portion. In the table there are approximately 80,000 clones, roughly 98% of which are singletons. Source material: T cells isolated from PBMCs. The receptor's source is a human donor in good health. The chain employs TRBV5-4 and TRBJ1-1; no reliable D call. The CDR3 DNA follows: TGTGCCAGCAGCCAAATACAAGAGAACACTGAAGCTTTCTTT. Amino acids: CASSQIQENTEAFF.